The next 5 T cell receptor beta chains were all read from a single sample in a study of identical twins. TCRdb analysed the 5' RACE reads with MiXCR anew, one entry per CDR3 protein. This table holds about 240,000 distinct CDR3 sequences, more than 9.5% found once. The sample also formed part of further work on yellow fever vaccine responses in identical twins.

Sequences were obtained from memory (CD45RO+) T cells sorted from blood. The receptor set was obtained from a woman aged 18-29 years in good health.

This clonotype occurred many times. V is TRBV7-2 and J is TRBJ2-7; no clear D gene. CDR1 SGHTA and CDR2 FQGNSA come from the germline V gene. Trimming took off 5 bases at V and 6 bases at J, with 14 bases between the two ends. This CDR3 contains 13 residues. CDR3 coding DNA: TGTGCCAGCAGCCCCCGTGTGTGGCTCGAGCAGTACTTC. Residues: CASSPRVWLEQYF.

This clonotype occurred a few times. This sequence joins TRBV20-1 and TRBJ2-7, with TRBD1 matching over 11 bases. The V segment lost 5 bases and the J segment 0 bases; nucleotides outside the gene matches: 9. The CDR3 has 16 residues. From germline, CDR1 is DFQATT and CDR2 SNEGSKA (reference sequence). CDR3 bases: TGCAGTGCTGCCCCGATCGGGACAGGGGGCTCCTACGAGCAGTACTTC. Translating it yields CSAAPIGTGGSYEQYF.

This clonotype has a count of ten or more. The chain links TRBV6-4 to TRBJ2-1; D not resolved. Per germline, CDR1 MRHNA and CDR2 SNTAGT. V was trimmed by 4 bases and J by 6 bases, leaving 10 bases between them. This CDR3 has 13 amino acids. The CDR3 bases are TGTGCCAGCAGTGCAGGTTCCACCAATGAGCAGTTCTTC. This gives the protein CASSAGSTNEQFF.

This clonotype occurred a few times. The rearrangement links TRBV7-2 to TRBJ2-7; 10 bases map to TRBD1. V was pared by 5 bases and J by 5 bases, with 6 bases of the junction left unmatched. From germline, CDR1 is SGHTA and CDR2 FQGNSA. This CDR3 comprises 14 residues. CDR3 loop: CASSPNDRGHEQYF. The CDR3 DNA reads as TGTGCCAGCAGCCCCAACGACAGGGGGCACGAGCAGTACTTC.

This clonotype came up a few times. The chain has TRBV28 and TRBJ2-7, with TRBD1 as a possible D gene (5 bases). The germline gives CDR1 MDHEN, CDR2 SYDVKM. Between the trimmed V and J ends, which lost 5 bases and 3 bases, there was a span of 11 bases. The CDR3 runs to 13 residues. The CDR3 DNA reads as TGTGCCAGCAGTATAGGACATATCTACGAGCAGTACTTC. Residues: CASSIGHIYEQYF.